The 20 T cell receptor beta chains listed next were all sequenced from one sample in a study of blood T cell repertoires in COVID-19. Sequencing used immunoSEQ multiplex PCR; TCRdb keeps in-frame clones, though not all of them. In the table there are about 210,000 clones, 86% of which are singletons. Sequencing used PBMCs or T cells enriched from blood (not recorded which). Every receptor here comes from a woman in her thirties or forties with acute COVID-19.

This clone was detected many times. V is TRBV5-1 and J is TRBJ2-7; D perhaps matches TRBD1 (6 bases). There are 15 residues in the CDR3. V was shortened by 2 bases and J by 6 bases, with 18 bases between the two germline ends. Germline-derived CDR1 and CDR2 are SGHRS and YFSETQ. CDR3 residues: CASSFILGDKGEQYF. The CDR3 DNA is TGCGCCAGCAGCTTTATTTTGGGGGACAAGGGCGAGCAGTACTTC.

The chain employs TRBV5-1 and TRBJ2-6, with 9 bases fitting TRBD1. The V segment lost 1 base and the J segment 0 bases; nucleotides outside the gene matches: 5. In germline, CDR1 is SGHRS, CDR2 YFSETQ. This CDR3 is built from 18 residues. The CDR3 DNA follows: TGCGCCAGCAGCTTGTTTGGGACAGGGCGCTCTGGGGCCAACGTCCTGACTTTC. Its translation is CASSLFGTGRSGANVLTF.

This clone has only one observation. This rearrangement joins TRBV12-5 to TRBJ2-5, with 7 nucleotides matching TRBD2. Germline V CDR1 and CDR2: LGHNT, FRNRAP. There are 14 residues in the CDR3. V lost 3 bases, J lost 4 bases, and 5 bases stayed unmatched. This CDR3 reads CASGLSGGGETQYF. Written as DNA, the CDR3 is TGTGCTAGTGGTTTATCGGGGGGTGGAGAGACCCAGTACTTC.

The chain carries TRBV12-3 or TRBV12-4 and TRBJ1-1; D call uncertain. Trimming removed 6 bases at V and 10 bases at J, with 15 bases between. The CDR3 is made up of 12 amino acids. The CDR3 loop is CASSSSRLGAFF. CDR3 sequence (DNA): TGTGCCAGCAGCTCATCCAGACTTGGAGCTTTCTTT.

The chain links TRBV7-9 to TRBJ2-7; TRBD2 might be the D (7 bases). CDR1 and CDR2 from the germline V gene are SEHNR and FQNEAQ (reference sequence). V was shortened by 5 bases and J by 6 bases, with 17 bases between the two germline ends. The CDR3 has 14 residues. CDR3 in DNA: TGTGCCAGCAGCGCTCGGGGGGCGCGGGGCGAGCAGTACTTC. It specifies CASSARGARGEQYF.

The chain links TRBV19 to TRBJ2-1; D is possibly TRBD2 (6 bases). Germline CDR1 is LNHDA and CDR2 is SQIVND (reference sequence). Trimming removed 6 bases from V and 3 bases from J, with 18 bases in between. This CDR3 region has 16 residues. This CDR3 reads CASSLSDYGDYNEQFF. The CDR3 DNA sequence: TGTGCCAGTAGCCTGTCGGACTATGGGGACTACAATGAGCAGTTCTTC.

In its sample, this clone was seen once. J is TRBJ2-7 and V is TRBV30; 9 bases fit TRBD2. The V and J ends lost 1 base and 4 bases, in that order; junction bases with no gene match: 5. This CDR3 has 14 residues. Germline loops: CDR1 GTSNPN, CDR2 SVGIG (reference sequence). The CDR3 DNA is TGTGCCTGGAGTGCGGATAGCGGGAGTTACGAGCAGTACTTC. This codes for CAWSADSGSYEQYF.

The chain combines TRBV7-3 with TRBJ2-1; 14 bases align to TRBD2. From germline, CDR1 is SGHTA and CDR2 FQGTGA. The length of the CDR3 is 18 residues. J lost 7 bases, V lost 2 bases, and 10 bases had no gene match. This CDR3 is CASSLLNTRTSGRNEQFF. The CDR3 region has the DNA TGTGCCAGCAGCTTACTGAATACGCGGACTAGCGGGAGGAATGAGCAGTTCTTC.

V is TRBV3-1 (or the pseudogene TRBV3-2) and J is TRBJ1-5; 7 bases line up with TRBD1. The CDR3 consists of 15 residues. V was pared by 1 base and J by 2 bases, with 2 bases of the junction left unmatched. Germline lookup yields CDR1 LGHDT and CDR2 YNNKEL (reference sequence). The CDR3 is CASSQGTGGNQPQHF. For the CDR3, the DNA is TGTGCCAGCAGCCAAGGGACAGGAGGCAATCAGCCCCAGCATTTT.

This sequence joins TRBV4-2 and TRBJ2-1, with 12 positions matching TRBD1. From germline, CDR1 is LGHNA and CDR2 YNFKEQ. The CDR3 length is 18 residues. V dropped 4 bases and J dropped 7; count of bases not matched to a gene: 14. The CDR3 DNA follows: TGTGCCAGCAGCCCTCGGCTAAGGGACAGGGGGCTTAGGAATGAGCAGTTCTTC. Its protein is CASSPRLRDRGLRNEQFF.

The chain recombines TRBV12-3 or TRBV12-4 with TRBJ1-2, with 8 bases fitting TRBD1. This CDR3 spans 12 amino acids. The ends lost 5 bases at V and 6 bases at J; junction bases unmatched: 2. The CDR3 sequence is CASSRDRNGYTF. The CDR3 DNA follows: TGTGCCAGCAGTAGGGACAGGAATGGCTACACCTTC.

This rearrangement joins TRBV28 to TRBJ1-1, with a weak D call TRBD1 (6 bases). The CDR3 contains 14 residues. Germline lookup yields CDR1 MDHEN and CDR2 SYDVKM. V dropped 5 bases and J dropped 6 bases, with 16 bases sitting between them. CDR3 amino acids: CASSHSGDAPEAFF. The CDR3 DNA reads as TGTGCCAGCAGTCACTCAGGGGACGCTCCTGAAGCTTTCTTT. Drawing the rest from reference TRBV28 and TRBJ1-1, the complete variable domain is DVKVTQSSRYLVKRTGEKVFLECVQDMDHENMFWYRQDPGLGLRLIYFSYDVKMKEKGDIPEGYSVSREKKERFSLILESASTNQTSMYLCASSHSGDAPEAFFGQGTRLTVV.

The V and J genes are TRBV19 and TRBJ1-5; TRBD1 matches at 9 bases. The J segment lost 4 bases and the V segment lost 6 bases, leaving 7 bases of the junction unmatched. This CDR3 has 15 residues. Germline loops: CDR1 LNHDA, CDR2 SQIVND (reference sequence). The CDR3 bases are TGTGCCAGTAGAACCGGGACAGGGTCGAATCAGCCCCAGCATTTT. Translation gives CASRTGTGSNQPQHF.

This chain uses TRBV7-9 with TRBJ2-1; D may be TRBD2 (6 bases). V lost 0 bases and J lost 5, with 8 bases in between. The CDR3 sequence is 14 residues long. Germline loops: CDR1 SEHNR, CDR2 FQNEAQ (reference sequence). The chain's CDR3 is CASSLARGNNEQFF. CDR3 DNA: TGTGCCAGCAGCTTAGCCCGGGGGAACAATGAGCAGTTCTTC.

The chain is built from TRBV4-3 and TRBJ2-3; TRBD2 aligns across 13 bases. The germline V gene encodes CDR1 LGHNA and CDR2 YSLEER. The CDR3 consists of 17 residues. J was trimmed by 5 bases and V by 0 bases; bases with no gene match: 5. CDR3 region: CASSQELAGGPGDTQYF. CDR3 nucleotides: TGCGCCAGCAGCCAAGAACTAGCGGGAGGGCCGGGAGATACGCAGTATTTT.

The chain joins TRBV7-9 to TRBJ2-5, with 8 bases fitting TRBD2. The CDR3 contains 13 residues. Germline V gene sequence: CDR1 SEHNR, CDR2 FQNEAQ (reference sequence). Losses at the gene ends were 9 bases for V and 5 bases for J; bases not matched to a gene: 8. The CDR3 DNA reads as TGTGCCAGTAAAAGCGGGAGCATGGAGACCCAGTACTTC. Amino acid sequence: CASKSGSMETQYF.

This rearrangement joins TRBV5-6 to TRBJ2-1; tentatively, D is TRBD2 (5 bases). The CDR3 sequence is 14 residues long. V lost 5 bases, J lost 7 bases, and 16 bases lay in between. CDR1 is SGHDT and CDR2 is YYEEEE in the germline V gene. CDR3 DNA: TGTGCCAGCAGTTATGCCGGGGTCCTTAATGAGCAGTTCTTC. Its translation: CASSYAGVLNEQFF.

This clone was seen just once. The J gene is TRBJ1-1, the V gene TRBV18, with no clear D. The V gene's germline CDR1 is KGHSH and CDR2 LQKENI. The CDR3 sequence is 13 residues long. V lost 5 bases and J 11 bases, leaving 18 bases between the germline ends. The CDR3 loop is CASSERPLVAAFF. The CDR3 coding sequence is TGTGCCAGCTCAGAAAGACCCCTAGTCGCGGCTTTCTTT.

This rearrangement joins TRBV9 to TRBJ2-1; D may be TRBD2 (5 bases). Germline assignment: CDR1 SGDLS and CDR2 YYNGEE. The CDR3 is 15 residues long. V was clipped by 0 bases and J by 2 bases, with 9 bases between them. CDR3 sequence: CASSVGSGTYNEQFF. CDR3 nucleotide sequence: TGTGCCAGCAGCGTAGGAAGCGGTACCTACAATGAGCAGTTCTTC.

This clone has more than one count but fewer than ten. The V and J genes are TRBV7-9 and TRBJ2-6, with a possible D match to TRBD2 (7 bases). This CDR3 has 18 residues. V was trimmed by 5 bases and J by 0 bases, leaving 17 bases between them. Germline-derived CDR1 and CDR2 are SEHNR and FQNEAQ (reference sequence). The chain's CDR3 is CASSPEGGLYSGANVLTF. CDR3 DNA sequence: TGTGCCAGCAGCCCGGAGGGGGGGCTTTACTCTGGGGCCAACGTCCTGACTTTC.